The clone carrying this T cell receptor beta chain was counted a few times. Its antigen is as yet unknown. Germline V gives CDR1 SEHNR, CDR2 FQNEAQ (reference sequence). After removal of 5 bases from V and 6 bases from J, the junction contained 9 bases not matched to a gene. The CDR3 is made up of 14 amino acids. This entry is derived from a study of Graves' ophthalmopathy and Graves' hyperthyroidism. Enrollment excluded any patients with other autoimmune diseases, uncontrolled infections, pregnancy or lactation. A diagnosis was made from clinical symptoms together with serum thyroxine, TRAb, thyroid ultrasound and orbital computed tomography. Study-wide findings and caveats: Detection in blood was also observed for most expanded thyroid clonotypes above 0.001 frequency.

Scientists amplified the TCR beta CDR3 regions from RNA transcripts. A first-round RT-PCR used HTBI primers, followed by a second-round multiplex PCR. TCRdb ran MiXCR on the multiplex PCR reads and lists one entry per CDR3 protein. Altogether hundreds of thousands of distinct CDR3 sequences are present, roughly 40% being singletons, with the ten largest covering less than 55%. This TCR derives from an adult man with Graves' ophthalmopathy. V is TRBV7-9 and J is TRBJ2-7; 8 bases are a match to TRBD1. Sequencing was performed on peripheral blood. Here the CDR3 DNA reads TGTGCCAGCAGCCGACAGGGGCTAGGATCCGAGCAGTACTTC. Amino acid sequence: CASSRQGLGSEQYF.